This is a list of T cell receptor beta chains from one sample in a study of T cells after yellow fever vaccination. From the 5' RACE reads, TCRdb called clonotypes with MiXCR, one entry per CDR3 protein. The sample contains more than 300,000 distinct CDR3 sequences, approximately 4.3% of which appear only once. Sequencing used PBMCs, obtained 15 days after the yellow fever booster vaccination. These receptors were collected from a man between 18 and 29 years old who received the YFV17D yellow fever vaccine. CDR3s include the opening cysteine and the closing phenylalanine or tryptophan. D genes are given only for firm matches. Some rows mark clone size as missing; the rest say once, few, many or name a class of expanded clone.

CDR3nt: TGTGCCAGCAGCTCCTCGTGGGTGGGCAGGTCGAGAGGAGTTGGCTACACCTTC; CDR3aa: CASSSSWVGRSRGVGYTF; d_gene: -; v_gene: TRBV7-2; j_gene: TRBJ1-2; abundance: many
CDR3nt: TGCGCCAGCAGCACTGGGTTTTATGGCTACACCTTC; CDR3aa: CASSTGFYGYTF; d_gene: -; v_gene: TRBV5-1; j_gene: TRBJ1-2; abundance: many
CDR3nt: TGTGCCAGCAGCAAACCCCAGGGGATGAACACTGAAGCTTTCTTT; CDR3aa: CASSKPQGMNTEAFF; d_gene: -; v_gene: TRBV7-2; j_gene: TRBJ1-1; abundance: -
CDR3nt: TGTGCCAGCAGTTCCAGGATGGACTATGGCTACACCTTC; CDR3aa: CASSSRMDYGYTF; d_gene: -; v_gene: TRBV2; j_gene: TRBJ1-2; abundance: -
CDR3nt: TGTGCCAGCAGCTTGAGTGGGGGCCCATTCAATGAGCAGTTCTTC; CDR3aa: CASSLSGGPFNEQFF; d_gene: -; v_gene: TRBV7-9; j_gene: TRBJ2-1; abundance: many
CDR3nt: TGTGCCAGCAGCCCTTTGGTGCCAGTTCAGTACTTC; CDR3aa: CASSPLVPVQYF; d_gene: -; v_gene: TRBV7-9; j_gene: TRBJ2-4; abundance: many
CDR3nt: TGTGCCAGCAGTTACCACGTCGGGTTTATAGAAGCTTTCTTT; CDR3aa: CASSYHVGFIEAFF; d_gene: -; v_gene: TRBV6-2/TRBV6-3; j_gene: TRBJ1-1; abundance: few
CDR3nt: TGCGCCAGCAGCTCCGGGACGGGGAGCTCTGGAAACACCATATATTTT; CDR3aa: CASSSGTGSSGNTIYF; d_gene: -; v_gene: TRBV5-1; j_gene: TRBJ1-3; abundance: many
CDR3nt: TGTGCCAGCAGCTTAGCGTACAGTGTGTCGGAAAAACTGTTTTTT; CDR3aa: CASSLAYSVSEKLFF; d_gene: -; v_gene: TRBV7-2; j_gene: TRBJ1-4; abundance: few
CDR3nt: TGCAGTGCAACCTCGGGGGAGGTTCGCCCAGATACGCAGTATTTT; CDR3aa: CSATSGEVRPDTQYF; d_gene: -; v_gene: TRBV20-1; j_gene: TRBJ2-3; abundance: few
CDR3nt: TGTGCCAGCAGCCAAGATCTTTATCCCGGGGGCTACGAGCAGTACTTC; CDR3aa: CASSQDLYPGGYEQYF; d_gene: -; v_gene: TRBV4-2; j_gene: TRBJ2-7; abundance: -
CDR3nt: TGTGCCAGCAAACAGGGGAACTATGGAAACACCATATATTTT; CDR3aa: CASKQGNYGNTIYF; d_gene: TRBD1; v_gene: TRBV6-5; j_gene: TRBJ1-3; abundance: -
CDR3nt: TGTGCCAGCAGCCAAGATTCGGGGACCCACTGGAATGAGCAGTTCTTC; CDR3aa: CASSQDSGTHWNEQFF; d_gene: -; v_gene: TRBV4-2; j_gene: TRBJ2-1; abundance: few
CDR3nt: TGTGCCACCAGCAGAGGACAGGGGGAGATTAATCCTCCCAATCAGCCCCAGCATTTT; CDR3aa: CATSRGQGEINPPNQPQHF; d_gene: TRBD1; v_gene: TRBV15; j_gene: TRBJ1-5; abundance: many
CDR3nt: TGTGCCAGTAGTATCTCCCTAGCGGGGGCTTCGAGCTCCTACAATGAGCAGTTCTTC; CDR3aa: CASSISLAGASSSYNEQFF; d_gene: TRBD2; v_gene: TRBV19; j_gene: TRBJ2-1; abundance: -
CDR3nt: TGCAGTGCTAGAGGTACGACTAGCGTCTACAATGAGCAGTTCTTC; CDR3aa: CSARGTTSVYNEQFF; d_gene: TRBD2; v_gene: TRBV20-1; j_gene: TRBJ2-1; abundance: many
CDR3nt: TGCGCCAGCAGACGGGCCAGGGCAGACACAGATACGCAGTATTTT; CDR3aa: CASRRARADTDTQYF; d_gene: -; v_gene: TRBV5-1; j_gene: TRBJ2-3; abundance: many
CDR3nt: TGTGCCAGCCTCCCCATCGGGCGGGGAAAAGAGACCCAGTACTTC; CDR3aa: CASLPIGRGKETQYF; d_gene: -; v_gene: TRBV12-3/TRBV12-4; j_gene: TRBJ2-5; abundance: -
CDR3nt: TGTGCCAGCAGCTCGACAGGGGGAGCGGCTTTCTTT; CDR3aa: CASSSTGGAAFF; d_gene: TRBD1; v_gene: TRBV7-9; j_gene: TRBJ1-1; abundance: -
CDR3nt: TGTGCCAGCAGCTTCGGGCAGCGACACAATGAGCAGTTCTTC; CDR3aa: CASSFGQRHNEQFF; d_gene: -; v_gene: TRBV11-2; j_gene: TRBJ2-1; abundance: many
CDR3nt: TGTGCCAGCAGCATAAGGGGGGGCACTGAAGCTTTCTTT; CDR3aa: CASSIRGGTEAFF; d_gene: -; v_gene: TRBV27; j_gene: TRBJ1-1; abundance: many